The 3 T cell receptor beta chains listed next were all sequenced from one sample in a study of cytomegalovirus exposure and HLA in healthy donors. Repertoires were generated with immunoSEQ multiplex PCR, while TCRdb's copy carries only in-frame clones and drops some. The data contain over 55,000 clones, 80% to 95% of them singletons. The sample taken for sequencing was PBMCs. The source of these receptors is a man between 18 and 35 years old in good health and CMV-seronegative.

The chain employs TRBV5-4 and TRBJ2-7, with 7 bases lining up with TRBD1. This CDR3 comprises 15 residues. The germline CDR1 and CDR2 sequences are SGHNT and YYREEE (reference sequence). The V gene end was trimmed by 4 bases and the J gene end by 4 bases; junction bases not matched to a gene: 11. In DNA, the CDR3 is TGTGCCAGCAGCGATCCGACAGGGAGATTTTACGAGCAGTACTTC. Protein: CASSDPTGRFYEQYF.

The V call is TRBV7-9, the J call TRBJ2-5, with D possibly matching TRBD2 (5 bases). Germline V CDR1 and CDR2: SEHNR, FQNEAQ (reference sequence). The CDR3 runs to 15 residues. Trimming removed 6 bases from V and 0 bases from J, with 14 bases in between. CDR3 bases: TGTGCCAGCAGGTCCCGGGAACAGAACCAAGAGACCCAGTACTTC. It codes for CASRSREQNQETQYF.

The rearrangement joins TRBV6-1 to TRBJ2-3, with a tentative D call TRBD2 (6 bases). The germline V and J ends were trimmed by 8 bases and 2 bases, with 17 bases remaining between them. This CDR3 is built from 15 residues. The V gene's germline CDR1 is MNHNS and CDR2 SASEGT. This CDR3 reads CASRDVGDFTDTQYF. In DNA form, the CDR3 reads TGTGCCAGCCGGGACGTGGGGGACTTCACAGATACGCAGTATTTT.